This T cell receptor (beta chain) appears in the sequencing data of a study of graft-versus-host responses after intestinal transplantation. Overall study context: Each patient got anti-thymocyte globulin induction, then tacrolimus and steroids for roughly 3 years.

V gave up 2 bases and J gave up 6 bases, with 17 bases separating them. This CDR3 is built from 16 residues. Germline V CDR1 and CDR2: SGHVS, FQNEAQ. Co-plating was performed using about 200,000 CFSE-labeled responder cells and about 200,000 irradiated, violet-dye-labeled stimulator cells. Findings of the study overall: The presence of high graft-versus-host to host-versus-graft clonal ratios in allografts characterized patients with graft-donor T cell macrochimerism.

TCRdb keeps only in-frame clones here, not all; method: immunoSEQ multiplex PCR. The profile covers some 22,000 clones, with 40% to 50% appearing a single time and 1.5% to 2% taken by the ten largest. The receptor comes from a human patient who received an intestinal transplant. The gene calls are TRBV7-8 and TRBJ2-4, with D unclear. The sequences come from alloreactive CD8+ T cells from a mixed lymphocyte reaction culture, collected before intestinal transplant. Subset in this sample: CFSE-low proliferating T cells sorted from roughly six-day pre-transplant mixed lymphocyte reaction (GvH or HvG direction). CDR3 in DNA: TGTGCCAGCAGCTTACGGGCCCCAAGGCGAGGAAACATTCAGTACTTC. Protein product: CASSLRAPRRGNIQYF.